This TCR beta chain was documented in a study of Ad26.COV2.S vaccination and SARS-CoV-2 variants. A word on this clone: Its antigen is not known.

Regarding treatment: about 20 received Ad26.COV2.S at low or high dose, single or two shots; 5 received placebo; per-sample allocation not given. At day 63 after the first vaccine or placebo injection, samples were drawn. The donor's status was that of an adult aged 18-55 years in Boston. Points from the study as a whole: An underestimation of total T cell responses may have resulted from the TCR breadth and depth analyses.

The assay was immunoSEQ multiplex PCR, and TCRdb's table has in-frame clones only and misses some. The top ten hold about 2.7% of the sample, which has hundreds of thousands of clones, roughly nine tenths seen once. With 4 bases removed from V and 3 bases from J, the gap between germline ends came to 13 bases. CDR1 is SGHDN and CDR2 is FVKESK in the germline V gene. The CDR3 length is 14 residues. The sequence derives from a person aged 18-65 years who received the Ad26.COV2.S COVID-19 vaccine or a placebo. The sequences come from peripheral blood, collected in a trial of Ad26.COV2.S vaccine versus placebo. The chain joins TRBV14 to TRBJ2-7; D remains unclear. CDR3 region: CASSRTRNLYEQYF. DNA for the CDR3: TGTGCCAGCAGCCGAACTCGAAACCTCTACGAGCAGTACTTC.